This is a list of T cell receptor beta chains from one sample in a study of T cells in localized non-small cell lung cancer. TCRdb's table, derived via immunoSEQ multiplex PCR, lists solely in-frame clones and lacks some. The sample has approximately 2,600 clones, about a quarter seen once. The specimen was lung tumor tissue, collected before any cancer treatment. Receptors were obtained from a woman between 40 and 69 years old with stage I lung adenocarcinoma. CDR3s include the opening cysteine and the closing phenylalanine or tryptophan. The D gene is left open where the match is weak. Not every row has a clone size; where given, it reads once, few, many or a size class.

TRBJ1-1,TRBV6-8,few,TRBD1,TGTGCCAGCAGTTACGGGACAGGGATAACTGAAGCTTTCTTT,CASSYGTGITEAFF
TRBJ2-5,TRBV28,.,.,TGTGCCACCACACAGACGGGTCCCCAATTGGGCCAAGAGACCCAGTACTTC,CATTQTGPQLGQETQYF
TRBJ1-4,TRBV25-1,few,.,TGTGCCAGCAGTGAAGGACAGTCAGCAACTAATGAAAAACTGTTTTTT,CASSEGQSATNEKLFF
TRBJ2-7,TRBV6-8,medium-sized,.,TGTGCCAGCAGTACGGGACTTAAATATTACGAGCAGTACTTC,CASSTGLKYYEQYF
TRBJ2-7,TRBV11-3,few,.,TGTGCCAGCAGCTTGAGACAGGCTCCCTACGAGCAGTACTTC,CASSLRQAPYEQYF
TRBJ1-2,TRBV9,.,.,TGTGCCAGCAGCGTAGATAACAACTATGGCTACACCTTC,CASSVDNNYGYTF
TRBJ1-1,TRBV19,.,.,TGTGCCAGTAGTATCGGGGAAACTGAAGCTTTCTTT,CASSIGETEAFF
TRBJ2-1,TRBV6-8,few,TRBD2,TGTGCCAGCAGTGACTCGTGGGAGGGCTACAATGAGCAGTTCTTC,CASSDSWEGYNEQFF
TRBJ1-5,TRBV28,.,.,TGTGCCAGCAGCCGGGGTCTCAGGTACGGTCAGCCCCAGCATTTT,CASSRGLRYGQPQHF
TRBJ1-4,TRBV11-3,.,TRBD1,TGTGCCAGCAGCTTGTCCGGGACAGGGAGGATGAAACTGTTTTTT,CASSLSGTGRMKLFF
TRBJ1-5,TRBV19,.,.,TGTGCCAGTAAGGGGGGCCGGGGTCAGCCCCAGCATTTT,CASKGGRGQPQHF
TRBJ1-4,TRBV6-8,.,TRBD1,TGTGCCACCCGAACAGGGGGCGAGGCAAAACTGTTTTTT,CATRTGGEAKLFF
TRBJ1-1,TRBV15,.,.,TGTGCCACCGCCGACGGGCAGAATATGAACACTGAAGCTTTCTTT,CATADGQNMNTEAFF
TRBJ1-4,TRBV29-1,.,.,TGCAGCGTTGATATCGGCCCAACTAATGAAAAACTGTTTTTT,CSVDIGPTNEKLFF
TRBJ2-4,TRBV19,.,.,TGTGCCAGTAGTATAGAGTCCAAAAACATTCAGTACTTC,CASSIESKNIQYF
TRBJ1-1,TRBV19,.,TRBD1,TGTGCCAGTATTCAGGACAGGGGTACTGAAGCTTTCTTT,CASIQDRGTEAFF
TRBJ2-5,TRBV6-8,.,.,TGTGCCATCAGGCCCGGCGGGGAAGAGACCCAGTACTTC,CAIRPGGEETQYF
TRBJ1-5,TRBV11-3,.,TRBD1,TGTGCCAGCAGCTTGGGGGACAGGTCGGCCCAGCCCCAGCATTTT,CASSLGDRSAQPQHF
TRBJ2-7,TRBV14,.,.,TGTGCCAGCAGCCAAGTTCTGGGGGGCGAGCAGTACTTC,CASSQVLGGEQYF
TRBJ1-2,TRBV6-8,medium-sized,.,TGTGCCAGCAGCGGATCTTCGAACTATGGCTACACCTTC,CASSGSSNYGYTF
TRBJ2-5,TRBV19,.,.,TGTGCCAGTAGTATCGGCAGCCAAGAGACCCAGTACTTC,CASSIGSQETQYF
TRBJ1-1,TRBV5-1,.,TRBD1,TGCGCCAGCAGCAAAGGACAGGGAGGGGGCACTGAAGCTTTCTTT,CASSKGQGGGTEAFF
TRBJ1-3,TRBV1,.,.,TGCGCCAGCAGCCAAGAATCCAGGACTGGAAACACCATATATTTT,CASSQESRTGNTIYF
TRBJ1-2,TRBV6-8,medium-sized,.,TGTGCCAGCAGTCCGACGGGAGGGAGCTACACCTTC,CASSPTGGSYTF
TRBJ1-4,TRBV9,few,.,TGTGCCAGCAGCTCCCGTGCCTTTGCAACTAATGAAAAACTGTTTTTT,CASSSRAFATNEKLFF
TRBJ2-3,TRBV19,.,TRBD1,TGTGCCAGTGCCGGGACAGCTAGCACAGATACGCAGTATTTT,CASAGTASTDTQYF
TRBJ2-3,TRBV6-8,.,TRBD2,TGTGCCATCAGGGAGACTAGCGGAGATACGCAGTATTTT,CAIRETSGDTQYF
TRBJ2-6,TRBV14,.,.,TGTGCCAGCAGCCGGGATTTATTTGAGGCCAACGTCCTGACTTTC,CASSRDLFEANVLTF
TRBJ2-2,TRBV4-1,.,.,TGCGCCAGCAGCCAGAGTTCGTCCGGGGAGCTGTTTTTT,CASSQSSSGELFF
TRBJ1-1,TRBV7-2,few,.,TGTGCCAGCAGCTTACCCGGTGGCACTGAAGCTTTCTTT,CASSLPGGTEAFF
TRBJ2-3,TRBV9,few,.,TGTGCCAGCAGCGTAGGAACAGGGCGTAGCACAGATACGCAGTATTTT,CASSVGTGRSTDTQYF
TRBJ2-1,TRBV11-3,.,TRBD2,TGTGCCAGCAGCTTAAGAGGACTAGACTACAATGAGCAGTTCTTC,CASSLRGLDYNEQFF
TRBJ1-5,TRBV9,.,.,TGTGCCAGCAGGAATCTGGGGGGGATCGGTCAGCCCCAGCATTTT,CASRNLGGIGQPQHF
TRBJ2-1,TRBV28,.,.,TGTGCCAGCAGTTTATACGGAAGGCCAATGTGGCAGTTCTTC,CASSLYGRPMWQFF
TRBJ2-1,TRBV9,few,.,TGTGCCAGCAGTGAATTCGGGGGGCAAGGTGAGCAGTTCTTC,CASSEFGGQGEQFF
TRBJ1-2,TRBV19,.,TRBD1,TGTGCCAGTAGTATCCTGGACAGGGGCTATGGCTACACCTTC,CASSILDRGYGYTF
TRBJ1-1,TRBV6-8,medium-sized,.,TGTGCCAGCAGTTACCCGACGACAGGACCGAACACTGAAGCTTTCTTT,CASSYPTTGPNTEAFF
TRBJ2-7,TRBV6-8,few,.,TGTGCCAGCAGTTACTCGACTAGTAAGTTTGAGCAGTACTTC,CASSYSTSKFEQYF
TRBJ2-2,TRBV6-8,few,TRBD2,TGTGCCAGCAGGAGGAAGCGGGAGTGGGGTCCCGGGGAGCTGTTTTTT,CASRRKREWGPGELFF
TRBJ2-1,TRBV6-8,.,.,TGTGCCAGCAGTTACTCGACGGACAGCTGGTACAATGAGCAGTTCTTC,CASSYSTDSWYNEQFF
TRBJ2-7,TRBV19,.,.,TGTGCCAGTAGTATAGACGGGGACGGAACCTACGAGCAGTACTTC,CASSIDGDGTYEQYF
TRBJ1-2,TRBV5-1,few,TRBD1,TGCGCCAGCAGCTCGTCGACAGGGGGCTCCTCCTATGGCTACACCTTC,CASSSSTGGSSYGYTF
TRBJ2-7,TRBV29-1,.,.,TGCAGCGTTACAGCCGGAGGAGACCTGACCTACGAGCAGTACTTC,CSVTAGGDLTYEQYF
TRBJ2-1,TRBV6-8,.,.,TGTGCCAGCAGTAAAGGCCCCGGGACCTACAATGAGCAGTTCTTC,CASSKGPGTYNEQFF
TRBJ1-3,TRBV6-8,.,.,TGTGCCAGCAGTTACGGTCAGGCAGTCTCTGGAAACACCATATATTTT,CASSYGQAVSGNTIYF
TRBJ2-1,TRBV11-3,.,TRBD2,TGTGCCAGCAGCCGGGAGGGGGACCCTGCCTACAATGAGCAGTTCTTC,CASSREGDPAYNEQFF
TRBJ1-5,TRBV19,.,TRBD1,TGTGCCAGTAACAGGGGAGAGGGCAATCAGCCCCAGCATTTT,CASNRGEGNQPQHF
TRBJ2-1,TRBV5-1,few,TRBD1,TGCGCCAGCAGCCCCGGGACAGGAAGCATCAATGAGCAGTTCTTC,CASSPGTGSINEQFF
TRBJ2-5,TRBV9,few,.,TGTGCCAGCAGCCCAGGGAAAATGGCAGAGAGGGAGACCCAGTACTTC,CASSPGKMAERETQYF